This TCR beta chain comes out of a study of OX40 agonist ivuxolimab in advanced cancers. Clones were sequenced by immunoSEQ multiplex PCR, and TCRdb holds only the in-frame ones, with some missing. The sample has tens of thousands of clones, 88% seen once. This sample comprised CD4+ or CD8+ T cells sorted from blood, obtained in a trial of the OX40 agonist ivuxolimab. The receptor was isolated from an adult with an advanced solid tumor such as melanoma, head and neck, liver or kidney cancer.

The CDR3 spells CASTGHMNTEAFF. The CDR3 coding sequence is TGTGCCAGCACGGGACACATGAACACTGAAGCTTTCTTT. The J gene is TRBJ1-1, the V gene TRBV5-6; D might be TRBD1 (6 bases). V was clipped by 6 bases and J by 0 bases, with 9 bases between them. Germline assignment: CDR1 SGHDT and CDR2 YYEEEE. The CDR3 covers 13 residues. Together with reference TRBV5-6 and TRBJ1-1, the CDR3 gives the full variable domain: DAGVTQSPTHLIKTRGQQVTLRCSPKSGHDTVSWYQQALGQGPQFIFQYYEEEERQRGNFPDRFSGHQFPNYSSELNVNALLLGDSALYLCASTGHMNTEAFFGQGTRLTVV.